These 28 T cell receptor beta chains originate from one sample sequenced in a study of blood T cell repertoires in COVID-19. Sequencing was performed with immunoSEQ multiplex PCR; in TCRdb, only in-frame clones are kept and a portion is missing. The sample carries approximately 210,000 clones, around 88% recorded once. The sample taken for sequencing was peripheral blood. The receptor set was obtained from a man younger than 35 with active or convalescent COVID-19.

The chain has TRBV10-3 and TRBJ1-1, with 8 bases that match TRBD1. CDR3 length equals 16 residues. CDR1 is ENHRY and CDR2 is SYGVKD in the germline V gene. V gave up 6 bases and J gave up 2 bases; unmatched junction bases: 11. DNA for the CDR3: TGTGCCATCAGGGGAATTGACAGGGGCGGTAACACTGAAGCTTTCTTT. This sequence encodes CAIRGIDRGGNTEAFF.

V gene TRBV7-2 combines with J gene TRBJ1-4; 9 bases are shared with TRBD1. V shed 6 bases and J 6 bases; nucleotides not matched to a gene: 5. Germline V gene data show CDR1 as SGHTA and CDR2 as FQGNSA. The CDR3 is 14 residues long. Here the CDR3 DNA reads TGTGCCAGCAGGGCGGACAGGGGCCATGAAAAACTGTTTTTT. It yields the protein CASRADRGHEKLFF.

This chain joins TRBV7-3 and TRBJ2-1, with 15 bases fitting TRBD2. With 5 bases clipped from V and 4 bases from J, the junction kept 12 bases outside the gene matches. The CDR3 loop spans 19 amino acids. The V gene's germline CDR1 is SGHTA and CDR2 FQGTGA. CDR3 protein: CASSPNRAGLAGGYNEQFF. Written as DNA, the CDR3 is TGTGCCAGCAGCCCGAATAGGGCGGGACTAGCGGGAGGATACAATGAGCAGTTCTTC. The full variable domain, rest sourced from reference TRBV7-3 and TRBJ2-1, is GAGVSQTPSNKVTEKGKYVELRCDPISGHTALYWYRQSLGQGPEFLIYFQGTGAADDSGLPNDRFFAVRPEGSVSTLKIQRTERGDSAVYLCASSPNRAGLAGGYNEQFFGPGTRLTVL.

This chain uses TRBV19 with TRBJ2-6; the D is unclear. Per germline, CDR1 LNHDA and CDR2 SQIVND (reference sequence). The V end was cut by 8 bases, the J end by 0 bases, with 8 bases between. This CDR3 comprises 14 residues. The CDR3 DNA follows: TGTGCCAGTCGAGATCTCTCTGGGGCCAACGTCCTGACTTTC. Translating it yields CASRDLSGANVLTF.

This CDR3 is CASSERGKRGYTF. CDR3 bases: TGTGCCAGTAGCGAACGGGGGAAGAGGGGCTACACCTTC. The genes are TRBV19 and TRBJ1-2, with D perhaps TRBD1 (5 bases). V lost 6 bases and J 8 bases, leaving 16 bases between the germline ends. CDR1 is LNHDA and CDR2 is SQIVND in the germline V gene (reference sequence). This CDR3 spans 13 amino acids.

The chain combines TRBV9 with TRBJ2-1, with D possibly being TRBD1 (5 bases). The CDR3 is made up of 14 amino acids. The germline V gene encodes CDR1 SGDLS and CDR2 YYNGEE. V lost 6 bases to trimming and J lost 9 bases, with 19 bases between them. The CDR3 is CASKPDPGFPEQFF. DNA for the CDR3: TGTGCCAGCAAACCCGACCCAGGGTTTCCTGAGCAGTTCTTC.

This rearrangement joins TRBV18 to TRBJ1-2; tentative D call: TRBD1 (5 bases). V was shortened by 4 bases and J by 4 bases, with 13 bases between the two germline ends. Germline CDR1 KGHSH, CDR2 LQKENI. The CDR3 has 14 residues. The CDR3 loop reads CASSQNPDSYGYTF. In nucleotides, the CDR3 is TGTGCCAGCTCACAAAACCCCGACAGCTATGGCTACACCTTC.

This rearrangement joins TRBV28 to TRBJ1-2; 7 bases map to TRBD1. Germline V gene lookup returns CDR1 MDHEN and CDR2 SYDVKM. Trimming at V came to 5 bases and at J to 1 base, leaving 7 bases not matched to a gene. The CDR3 contains 15 residues. CDR3 loop: CASSLRQGSNYGYTF. In DNA, the CDR3 is TGTGCCAGCAGTCTTCGACAGGGTAGTAACTATGGCTACACCTTC.

The CDR3 DNA is TGTGCCAGCAGTTTATTCGGGAGGGCCGTAGATACGCAGTATTTT. It yields the protein CASSLFGRAVDTQYF. V is TRBV27 and J is TRBJ2-3; 8 nucleotides align to TRBD2. V gave up 1 base and J gave up 5 bases; unmatched junction bases: 5. The CDR3 contains 15 residues. Germline values: CDR1 MNHEY, CDR2 SMNVEV (reference sequence).

The chain has TRBV5-4 and TRBJ2-4, with 7 bases lining up with TRBD2. Germline V gene lookup returns CDR1 SGHNT and CDR2 YYREEE (reference sequence). This CDR3 comprises 16 residues. With 3 bases clipped from V and 0 bases from J, the junction kept 6 bases outside the gene matches. CDR3 DNA sequence: TGTGCCAGCAGCTCCGGGGGGTCTAGAGCCAAAAACATTCAGTACTTC. Protein: CASSSGGSRAKNIQYF.

This clone showed up just a few times. The chain has TRBV3-1 (or the pseudogene TRBV3-2) and TRBJ1-5; 8 bases agree with TRBD1. The CDR3 sequence is 14 residues long. The germline V gene encodes CDR1 LGHDT and CDR2 YNNKEL (reference sequence). The junction had 3 bases not matched to a gene; V was cut back by 1 base and J by 7 bases. The CDR3 protein is CASSQGRGHQPQHF. The CDR3 DNA follows: TGTGCCAGCAGCCAAGGCAGGGGGCACCAGCCCCAGCATTTT.

This chain joins TRBV9 and TRBJ2-7; 8 bases map to TRBD1. The CDR3 loop spans 14 amino acids. The germline CDR1 and CDR2 sequences are SGDLS and YYNGEE. The V and J ends lost 5 bases and 3 bases, in that order; junction bases with no gene match: 7. The CDR3 nucleotides read TGTGCCAGCAGTCGGACAGGGAGCGGCTACGAGCAGTACTTC. It yields the protein CASSRTGSGYEQYF.

V gene TRBV7-9 combines with J gene TRBJ2-1; D is undetermined. This CDR3 comprises 16 residues. Germline CDR1 is SEHNR and CDR2 is FQNEAQ (reference sequence). Trimming removed 5 bases from V and 0 bases from J, with 14 bases in between. The CDR3 spells CASSPDGGLSYNEQFF. CDR3 nucleotides: TGTGCCAGCAGCCCAGACGGCGGTCTCTCCTACAATGAGCAGTTCTTC.

The gene calls are TRBV2 and TRBJ1-1; D uncertain. Between the trimmed V and J ends, which lost 5 bases and 2 bases, there was a span of 15 bases. Per germline, CDR1 SNHLY and CDR2 FYNNEI. The CDR3 has 15 amino acids. The CDR3 here is CASSSSDNPNTEAFF. In DNA form, the CDR3 reads TGTGCCAGCAGTAGCTCCGACAACCCCAACACTGAAGCTTTCTTT.

The genes are TRBV5-4 and TRBJ1-3, with 9 bases aligning to TRBD1. Per germline, CDR1 SGHNT and CDR2 YYREEE (reference sequence). The CDR3 has 17 amino acids. Trimming took 3 bases from V and 0 from J; bases not matched to a gene: 7. DNA of the CDR3: TGTGCCAGCAGCTCTCCCTCGGACAGGGGCTCTGGAAACACCATATATTTT. Translating gives CASSSPSDRGSGNTIYF.

This sequence joins TRBV5-8 and TRBJ2-5; 11 nucleotides match TRBD1. Trimming removed 4 bases from V and 3 bases from J; junction bases left unmatched: 5. The germline CDR1 and CDR2 sequences are SGHTS and YDEGEE. The CDR3 has 15 amino acids. CDR3 protein: CASSPGTGGKETQYF. In DNA form, the CDR3 reads TGTGCCAGCAGCCCGGGGACAGGGGGTAAAGAGACCCAGTACTTC.

The V call is TRBV5-1, the J call TRBJ1-1; 8 nucleotides agree with TRBD1. V lost 0 bases and J lost 10; bases outside the gene matches: 11. This CDR3 spans 15 amino acids. CDR1 is SGHRS and CDR2 is YFSETQ in the germline V gene. The CDR3 loop is CASSLGNGQGKGAFF. The CDR3 DNA follows: TGCGCCAGCAGCTTGGGAAATGGACAGGGAAAGGGAGCTTTCTTT. The full variable domain, completed using reference TRBV5-1 and TRBJ1-1, is KAGVTQTPRYLIKTRGQQVTLSCSPISGHRSVSWYQQTPGQGLQFLFEYFSETQRNKGNFPGRFSGRQFSNSRSEMNVSTLELGDSALYLCASSLGNGQGKGAFFGQGTRLTVV.

The J gene is TRBJ1-3, the V gene TRBV28, with 7 bases matching TRBD1. J lost 6 bases, V lost 2 bases, and 7 bases had no gene match. The CDR3 contains 15 residues. Germline V gives CDR1 MDHEN, CDR2 SYDVKM. The CDR3 nucleotides read TGTGCCAGCAGTTTAAGAGGGGGCCTTTTAAACACCATATATTTT. This encodes CASSLRGGLLNTIYF.

The chain has TRBV19 and TRBJ1-2; TRBD1 matches at 7 bases. CDR1 LNHDA and CDR2 SQIVND come from the germline V gene (reference sequence). CDR3 length: 14 amino acids. V was pared by 3 bases and J by 4 bases, with 5 bases of the junction left unmatched. CDR3: CASSIRTGLYGYTF. As DNA, the CDR3 is TGTGCCAGTAGTATCCGGACAGGACTCTATGGCTACACCTTC.

The V gene is TRBV7-2, the J gene TRBJ2-2; D is uncertain. V lost 5 bases and J 4 bases, leaving 11 bases between the germline ends. The CDR3 consists of 14 residues. The germline CDR1 and CDR2 sequences are SGHTA and FQGNSA. The CDR3: CASSAVLSTGELFF. The CDR3 DNA sequence: TGTGCCAGCAGCGCCGTGTTGAGCACCGGGGAGCTGTTTTTT.

The genes are TRBV19 and TRBJ1-1; 7 positions match TRBD1. Germline CDR1 and CDR2: LNHDA and SQIVND (reference sequence). V dropped 1 base and J dropped 6; count of bases not matched to a gene: 2. The length of the CDR3 is 13 residues. For the CDR3, the DNA is TGTGCCAGTAGTATAGCCAGGGGGTCTGAAGCTTTCTTT. It translates to CASSIARGSEAFF.

The chain joins TRBV7-9 to TRBJ1-5, with D perhaps TRBD1 (5 bases). The CDR3 extends over 14 amino acids. Trimming took 1 base from V and 7 from J, leaving 11 bases between them. In germline, CDR1 is SEHNR, CDR2 FQNEAQ (reference sequence). CDR3 region: CASSLDQGLQPQHF. CDR3 in DNA: TGTGCCAGCAGCTTAGACCAGGGTTTACAGCCCCAGCATTTT.

The rearrangement uses TRBV30 and TRBJ2-1, with D possibly TRBD2 on 6 matching bases. Germline CDR1 reads GTSNPN; CDR2 reads SVGIG (reference sequence). Trimming removed 5 bases at V and 9 bases at J, with 14 bases between. The CDR3 runs to 12 residues. The CDR3 reads CAWSSVRGEQFF. The DNA for the CDR3 is TGTGCCTGGTCTAGCGTCCGGGGTGAGCAGTTCTTC.

The chain employs TRBV24-1 and TRBJ2-2; D is unresolved. From germline, CDR1 is KGHDR and CDR2 SFDVKD. The V gene lost 7 bases and the J gene lost 0 bases, with 5 bases spanning the gap. There are 13 residues in the CDR3. As DNA, the CDR3 is TGTGCCACCAGGACACCGAACACCGGGGAGCTGTTTTTT. The encoded protein is CATRTPNTGELFF.

The V and J genes are TRBV6-5 and TRBJ1-1; TRBD1 agrees at 9 bases. V was clipped by 6 bases and J by 3 bases; unmatched bases: 8. Germline V CDR1 and CDR2: MNHEY, SVGAGI. The CDR3 contains 15 residues. CDR3 residues: CASRPTGGGHTEAFF. The CDR3 bases are TGTGCCAGCAGACCCACAGGGGGCGGGCACACTGAAGCTTTCTTT.

The chain links TRBV5-4 to TRBJ1-5; weak D call: TRBD1 (5 bases). This CDR3 is 15 amino acids long. Germline CDR1 is SGHNT and CDR2 is YYREEE (reference sequence). With 4 bases removed from V and 2 bases from J, the gap between germline ends came to 13 bases. The CDR3 is CASSLDGGGNQPQHF. The CDR3 coding sequence is TGTGCCAGCAGCCTAGACGGGGGAGGCAATCAGCCCCAGCATTTT. Using reference TRBV5-4 and TRBJ1-5 for the parts outside the CDR3, the full variable domain is ETGVTQSPTHLIKTRGQQVTLRCSSQSGHNTVSWYQQALGQGPQFIFQYYREEENGRGNFPPRFSGLQFPNYSSELNVNALELDDSALYLCASSLDGGGNQPQHFGDGTRLSIL.

This clone was seen just once. The chain joins TRBV4-3 to TRBJ1-5, with D perhaps matching TRBD1 (5 bases). Germline-derived CDR1 and CDR2 are LGHNA and YSLEER. Trimming stripped 0 bases from V and 2 bases from J, with 8 bases between. The CDR3 consists of 15 residues. This CDR3 is CASSQEIQGNQPQHF. The CDR3 bases are TGCGCCAGCAGCCAAGAGATACAGGGCAATCAGCCCCAGCATTTT.

This clone is a singleton in its sample. V gene TRBV6-5 combines with J gene TRBJ2-7; 8 positions match TRBD1. Trimming cost V 4 bases and J 4 bases; bases outside gene matches: 6. Germline V gene data show CDR1 as MNHEY and CDR2 as SVGAGI. The CDR3 extends over 14 amino acids. Here the CDR3 reads CASSFGQGGYEQYF. The CDR3 region has the DNA TGTGCCAGCAGTTTCGGACAGGGAGGTTACGAGCAGTACTTC.